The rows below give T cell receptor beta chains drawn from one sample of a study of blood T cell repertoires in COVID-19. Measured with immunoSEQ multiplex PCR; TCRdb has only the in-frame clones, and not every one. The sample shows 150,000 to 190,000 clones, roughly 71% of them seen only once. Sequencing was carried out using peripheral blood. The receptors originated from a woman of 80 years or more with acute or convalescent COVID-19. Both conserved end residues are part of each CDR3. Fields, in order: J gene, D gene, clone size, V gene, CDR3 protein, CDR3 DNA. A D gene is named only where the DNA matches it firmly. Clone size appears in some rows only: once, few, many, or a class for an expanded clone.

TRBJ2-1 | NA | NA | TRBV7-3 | CASSLPRGLSNEQFF | TGTGCCAGCAGCCTTCCGCGGGGGCTGAGCAATGAGCAGTTCTTC
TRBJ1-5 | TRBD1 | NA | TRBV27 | CASSFLDRGWSNQPQHF | TGTGCCAGCAGTTTTTTGGACAGGGGATGGAGCAATCAGCCCCAGCATTTT
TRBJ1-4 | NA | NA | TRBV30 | CAWSSRGMTTNEKLFF | TGTGCCTGGAGTTCTAGGGGGATGACAACTAATGAAAAACTGTTTTTT
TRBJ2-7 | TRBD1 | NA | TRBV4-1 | CASSQGGAGGYEQYF | TGCGCCAGCAGCCAAGGAGGGGCAGGGGGTTACGAGCAGTACTTC
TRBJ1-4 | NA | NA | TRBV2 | CASSVRQTNEKLFF | TGTGCCAGCAGTGTGCGTCAAACTAATGAAAAACTGTTTTTT
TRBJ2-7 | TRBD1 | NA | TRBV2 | CASSEDRQGTSFYYEQYF | TGTGCCAGCAGTGAAGATAGACAGGGGACCTCATTTTACTACGAGCAGTACTTC
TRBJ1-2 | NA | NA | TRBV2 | CASSEIRESGYTF | TGTGCCAGCAGTGAAATCAGGGAAAGTGGCTACACCTTC
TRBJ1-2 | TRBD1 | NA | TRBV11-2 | CASSLGTGGSFGYTF | TGTGCCAGCAGCTTAGGGACAGGGGGCTCGTTTGGCTACACCTTC
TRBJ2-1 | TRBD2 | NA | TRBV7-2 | CASSLGTLAGVEEQFF | TGTGCCAGCAGCTTAGGAACCCTAGCGGGAGTGGAGGAGCAGTTCTTC
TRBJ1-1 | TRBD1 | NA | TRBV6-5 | CASSTQGARNTEAFF | TGTGCCAGCAGTACCCAGGGGGCTCGGAACACTGAAGCTTTCTTT
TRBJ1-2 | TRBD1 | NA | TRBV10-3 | CAISEGQGYYGYTF | TGTGCCATCAGTGAGGGACAGGGGTACTATGGCTACACCTTC
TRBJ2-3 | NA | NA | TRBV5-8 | CASSLVGPDTQYF | TGTGCCAGCAGCTTAGTGGGGCCCGATACGCAGTATTTT
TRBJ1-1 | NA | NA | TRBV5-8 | CATYRVNTEAFF | TGTGCTACTTACAGGGTTAACACTGAAGCTTTCTTT
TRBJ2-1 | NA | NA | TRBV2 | CASSVNNEQFF | TGTGCCAGCAGTGTAAACAATGAGCAGTTCTTC
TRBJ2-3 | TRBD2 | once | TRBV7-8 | CASRKTSGSDTQYF | TGTGCCAGCAGAAAGACTAGCGGGTCAGATACGCAGTATTTT
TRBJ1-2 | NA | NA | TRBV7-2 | CASSSPLGFNGYTF | TGTGCCAGCAGCTCCCCCCTCGGGTTTAACGGCTACACCTTC
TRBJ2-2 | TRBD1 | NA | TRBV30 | CAQDRGLNTGELFF | TGTGCCCAGGACAGGGGGCTGAACACCGGGGAGCTGTTTTTT
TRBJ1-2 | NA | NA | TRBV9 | CASSVDWGPDGYTF | TGTGCCAGCAGCGTAGATTGGGGGCCAGATGGCTACACCTTC
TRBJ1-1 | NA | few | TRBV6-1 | CASSEVPVMNTEAFF | TGTGCCAGCAGTGAAGTACCAGTCATGAACACTGAAGCTTTCTTT
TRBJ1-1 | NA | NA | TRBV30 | CAWRLRLVNTEAFF | TGTGCCTGGAGGCTCAGGTTGGTGAACACTGAAGCTTTCTTT
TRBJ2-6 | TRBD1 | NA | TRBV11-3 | CASSVGTADSGANVLTF | TGTGCCAGCAGCGTTGGGACAGCTGACTCTGGGGCCAACGTCCTGACTTTC
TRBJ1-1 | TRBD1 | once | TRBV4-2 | CASSRQGNTEAFF | TGTGCCAGCAGCCGACAGGGAAACACTGAAGCTTTCTTT
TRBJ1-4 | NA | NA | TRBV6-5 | CASGGGQSEKLFF | TGTGCCAGTGGGGGGGGGCAATCGGAAAAACTGTTTTTT
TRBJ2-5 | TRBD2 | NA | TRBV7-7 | CASSSGLARETQYF | TGTGCCAGCAGCTCGGGACTAGCGAGAGAGACCCAGTACTTC
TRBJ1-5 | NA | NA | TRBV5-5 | CASGPGQGSGNQPQHF | TGTGCCAGCGGACCCGGTCAGGGATCGGGCAATCAGCCCCAGCATTTT
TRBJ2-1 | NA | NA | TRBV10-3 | CAISETSTEQFF | TGTGCCATCAGTGAGACTAGCACTGAGCAGTTCTTC
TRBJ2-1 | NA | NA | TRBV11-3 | CASSLETRGEQFF | TGTGCCAGCAGCTTAGAGACCCGCGGTGAGCAGTTCTTC
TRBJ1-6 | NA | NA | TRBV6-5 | CASSYDATAYNSPLHF | TGTGCCAGCAGTTATGATGCGACAGCTTATAATTCACCCCTCCACTTT
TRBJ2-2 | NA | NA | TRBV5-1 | CASSWGEATGELFF | TGCGCCAGCAGCTGGGGGGAAGCAACCGGGGAGCTGTTTTTT
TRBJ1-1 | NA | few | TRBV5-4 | CASSPQGQGLGTEAFF | TGTGCCAGCAGCCCGCAGGGCCAGGGGTTGGGCACTGAAGCTTTCTTT
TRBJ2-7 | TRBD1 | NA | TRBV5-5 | CASSTGQLFHEQYF | TGTGCCAGCAGCACGGGACAGTTATTCCACGAGCAGTACTTC
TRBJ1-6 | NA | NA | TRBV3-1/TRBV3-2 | CASSQRSDSQALHF | TGTGCCAGCAGCCAACGATCTGACAGTCAGGCCCTCCACTTT
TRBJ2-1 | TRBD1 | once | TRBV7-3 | CASSRQGIGNEQFF | TGTGCCAGCAGCCGACAGGGGATAGGGAATGAGCAGTTCTTC
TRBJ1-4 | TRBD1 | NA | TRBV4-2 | CASKGQSAEKLFF | TGTGCCAGCAAGGGACAGTCAGCTGAAAAACTGTTTTTT
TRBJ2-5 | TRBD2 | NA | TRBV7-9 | CASSPPLAGARETQYF | TGTGCCAGCAGCCCCCCTCTAGCGGGGGCTAGAGAGACCCAGTACTTC
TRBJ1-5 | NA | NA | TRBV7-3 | CASSPAEGQPQHF | TGTGCCAGCAGCCCCGCGGAAGGTCAGCCCCAGCATTTT
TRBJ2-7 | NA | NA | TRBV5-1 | CASSKDNYEQYF | TGCGCCAGCAGCAAGGACAACTACGAGCAGTACTTC
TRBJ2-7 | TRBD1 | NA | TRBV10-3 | CAISNPGQGSYEQYF | TGTGCCATCAGTAACCCGGGACAGGGTTCCTACGAGCAGTACTTC
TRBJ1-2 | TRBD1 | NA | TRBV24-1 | CATSDAWTGGGYTF | TGTGCCACCAGTGATGCATGGACAGGTGGTGGCTACACCTTC
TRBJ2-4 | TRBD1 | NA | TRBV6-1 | CASSEAMGQVAKNIQYF | TGTGCCAGCAGTGAAGCTATGGGACAGGTAGCCAAAAACATTCAGTACTTC
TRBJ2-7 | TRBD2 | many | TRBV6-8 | CASRRTSGAVSYEQYF | TGTGCCAGCAGGAGGACTAGCGGGGCGGTTTCCTACGAGCAGTACTTC
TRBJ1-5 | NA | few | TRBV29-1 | CSVASSGNQPQHF | TGCAGCGTTGCGTCGTCAGGGAATCAGCCCCAGCATTTT
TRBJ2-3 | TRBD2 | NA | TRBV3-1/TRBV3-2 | CASSQEPGGPTDTQYF | TGTGCCAGCAGCCAGGAGCCGGGGGGACCGACAGATACGCAGTATTTT
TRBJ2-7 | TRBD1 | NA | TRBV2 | CASSGTGFYEQYF | TGTGCCAGCAGCGGGACAGGGTTCTACGAGCAGTACTTC
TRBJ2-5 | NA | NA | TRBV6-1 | CASSERGSSWETQYF | TGTGCCAGCAGTGAACGGGGAAGCTCTTGGGAGACCCAGTACTTC
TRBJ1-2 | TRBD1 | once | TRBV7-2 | CASSLAPGGYGYTF | TGTGCCAGCAGCTTAGCACCAGGGGGATATGGCTACACCTTC
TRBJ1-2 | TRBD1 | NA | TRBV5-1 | CASSLEGQAGYTF | TGCGCCAGCAGCTTGGAGGGACAGGCTGGCTACACCTTC
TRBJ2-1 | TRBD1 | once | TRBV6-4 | CASSDGTGASDEQFF | TGTGCCAGCAGTGACGGGACAGGTGCCAGCGATGAGCAGTTCTTC
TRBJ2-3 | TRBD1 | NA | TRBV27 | CASTPDRGSDTQYF | TGTGCCAGCACCCCGGACAGGGGAAGTGATACGCAGTATTTT
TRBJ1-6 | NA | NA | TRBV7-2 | CASAGGYQVSPLHF | TGTGCCAGCGCGGGGGGGTATCAAGTTTCACCCCTCCACTTT
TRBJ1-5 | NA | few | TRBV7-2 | CASSLEGGRGLQPQHF | TGTGCCAGCAGCTTAGAAGGCGGTCGCGGGCTTCAGCCCCAGCATTTT
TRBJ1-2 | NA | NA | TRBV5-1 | CASSLDSLSYGYTF | TGCGCCAGCAGCTTGGACAGCTTAAGCTATGGCTACACCTTC
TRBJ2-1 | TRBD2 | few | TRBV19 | CASQRGRTSSDEQFF | TGTGCCAGTCAACGAGGCCGGACTAGCAGCGATGAGCAGTTCTTC
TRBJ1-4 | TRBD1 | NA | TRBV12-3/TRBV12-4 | CASRRTGSEKLFF | TGTGCCAGCAGGAGGACAGGGTCTGAAAAACTGTTTTTT
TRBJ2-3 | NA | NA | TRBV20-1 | CSATVGVKQYF | TGCAGTGCTACAGTGGGAGTAAAGCAGTATTTT
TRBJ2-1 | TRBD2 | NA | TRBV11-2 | CASSSLSGRPNEQFF | TGTGCCAGCAGCTCCCTTAGCGGGAGGCCCAATGAGCAGTTCTTC
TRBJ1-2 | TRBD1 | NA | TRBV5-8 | CASSLRGTGIDGYTF | TGTGCCAGCAGCTTACGGGGGACAGGGATCGATGGCTACACCTTC